This T cell receptor (beta chain) was obtained from a study of blood T cell repertoires in COVID-19. As for the study in general: The analysed material was cDNA or gDNA that came from T cells, B-cell-depleted T cells, or PBMCs.

Authors' data handling: From reference gene primer amplification, estimates of nucleated cell counts were derived. The repertoire was sequenced with immunoSEQ multiplex PCR; TCRdb's copy has only in-frame clones and lacks some. That table gives V, J and clone size, and the DNA gave D and trimming. The data contain about 65,000 clones, approximately 93% of them singletons. The CDR3 is 15 amino acids. V dropped 4 bases and J dropped 1 base, with 11 bases sitting between them. The V gene's germline CDR1 is MNHEY and CDR2 SVGEGT. V is TRBV6-2 or TRBV6-3 and J is TRBJ1-5; tentative D call: TRBD1 (5 bases). The sequence was obtained from a man in his 70s with active COVID-19. The sequencing input was peripheral blood. DNA for the CDR3: TGTGCCAGCAGTTTGTTGCAGGGAAGCAATCAGCCCCAGCATTTT. Protein product: CASSLLQGSNQPQHF.